This T cell receptor (beta chain) was recovered during a study of blood T cells in healthy people across ages. It was with a sample-barcoded 5' primer and a J-beta primer mix that a second PCR of roughly 6 to 11 cycles was run. Using its own MiXCR run on the 5' RACE reads, TCRdb lists one record per CDR3 protein. The sample records 550,000 to 600,000 distinct CDR3 sequences, 25% to 30% being singletons. Per sample, no less than 5 micrograms of total RNA were extracted. The germline V gene has CDR1 DFQATT and CDR2 SNEGSKA (reference sequence). The CDR3 runs 14 residues. V was trimmed by 3 bases and J by 13 bases, leaving 19 bases between them.

This TCR came from a woman between 65 and 79 years old in good health. Sequences were obtained from blood. This chain connects TRBV20-1 to TRBJ1-6; D is possibly TRBD1 (5 bases). CDR3 protein: CSAREAGTEGPLHF. CDR3 DNA: TGCAGTGCTAGGGAGGCGGGGACCGAGGGGCCCCTCCACTTT.